This T cell receptor (beta chain) was sequenced in a study of cytomegalovirus exposure and HLA in healthy donors. The PCR employed 60 Vbeta primers together with 13 Jbeta primers. The assay was immunoSEQ multiplex PCR, and TCRdb's table has in-frame clones only and misses some. The sample has 50,000 to 70,000 clones; about 67% are singletons. This clone was seen only a few times. As yet, its antigen is unknown. General study points: TCR beta V- and J-gene trimming was later associated with a missense DCLRE1C variant. Several V segments, TRBV6-2 and TRBV6-3 among them, could not be told apart and were dropped.

V lost 3 bases and J 10 bases, leaving 13 bases between the germline ends. CDR3 length: 13 amino acids. Germline-derived CDR1 and CDR2 are SGHDN and FVKESK. The source is a man aged 40-49 years in good health and CMV-seropositive. The chain carries TRBV14 and TRBJ1-5; D is undetermined. Material: PBMCs. The CDR3 spells CASSQGWGAPQHF. DNA of the CDR3: TGTGCCAGCAGCCAGGGTTGGGGAGCCCCCCAGCATTTT.